This T cell receptor (beta chain) was observed in a study of shared clonotypes between healthy human individuals. Study information: CD4 naive cells filled three plates per donor, CD4 memory three, CD8 naive two and CD8 memory one.

TCRdb keeps only in-frame clones here, not all; method: immunoSEQ multiplex PCR. The data show 1.4 million to 1.5 million clones, with 96% seen just once and roughly 1.2% held by the top ten. Study results and limitations: Generation probabilities were higher for clonotypes shared across all four sorted-subset donors than for unshared ones. It was anticipated that sequencing depth would influence how many clonotypes donors shared.

Germline values: CDR1 MNHGY, CDR2 SVAAGI. The CDR3 totals 16 residues. V lost 7 bases and J lost 0, with 16 bases in between. As to this clone: Its antigen is undetermined.

This chain uses TRBV6-9 with TRBJ2-1; D call uncertain. The sequence came from a man aged 25 to 45 in good health. The sample consisted of naive CD4+ T cells sorted from blood. As for subset: CD45RA+ positively selected. CDR3 in DNA: TGTGCCAGCACTGCGCCAACCTTCAGCTCCTACAATGAGCAGTTCTTC. Protein sequence: CASTAPTFSSYNEQFF.